This T cell receptor beta chain was obtained from a study of identical twins. This clonotype was observed a handful of times. This CDR3 contains 16 residues. V lost 5 bases, J lost 0 bases, and 6 bases stayed unmatched. CDR1 SGHTA and CDR2 FQGTGA come from the germline V gene. TCRdb fed the 5' RACE reads into MiXCR, producing one record per CDR3 protein. The sample includes under 900,000 distinct CDR3 sequences, about 18% of them seen just once. These data were also filed under a second study, of T cells expressing NK-cell markers. That work adds: Roughly 6 donors had dominant NKG2C+ clonotypes that comprised about 1.0-7.5% of their CD8+ T cells.

The sequenced material came from PBMCs. The TCR sequence derives from a woman aged 18 to 35 in good health. V and J are TRBV7-3 and TRBJ2-2, with TRBD1 identical over 7 bases. This CDR3 is CASSTTGVTNTGELFF. The CDR3 DNA sequence: TGTGCCAGCAGCACCACAGGGGTTACGAACACCGGGGAGCTGTTTTTT.